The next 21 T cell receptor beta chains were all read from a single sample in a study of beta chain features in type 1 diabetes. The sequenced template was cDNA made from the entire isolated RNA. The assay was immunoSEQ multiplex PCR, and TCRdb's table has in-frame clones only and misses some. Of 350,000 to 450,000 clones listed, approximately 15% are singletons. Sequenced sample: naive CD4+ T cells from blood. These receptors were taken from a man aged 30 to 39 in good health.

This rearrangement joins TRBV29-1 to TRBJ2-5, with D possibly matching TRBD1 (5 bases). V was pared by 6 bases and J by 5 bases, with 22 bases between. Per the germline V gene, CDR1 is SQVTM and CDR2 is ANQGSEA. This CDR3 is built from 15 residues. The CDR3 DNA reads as TGCAGCGTCTTGATGGCGCAGGGCGGTGGGGAGACCCAGTACTTC. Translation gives CSVLMAQGGGETQYF.

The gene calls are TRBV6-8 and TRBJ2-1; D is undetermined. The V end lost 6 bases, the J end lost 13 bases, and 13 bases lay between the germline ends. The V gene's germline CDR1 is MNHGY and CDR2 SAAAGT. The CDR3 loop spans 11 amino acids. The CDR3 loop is CASSSQAPQFF. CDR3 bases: TGTGCCAGCAGCAGCCAGGCACCTCAGTTCTTC.

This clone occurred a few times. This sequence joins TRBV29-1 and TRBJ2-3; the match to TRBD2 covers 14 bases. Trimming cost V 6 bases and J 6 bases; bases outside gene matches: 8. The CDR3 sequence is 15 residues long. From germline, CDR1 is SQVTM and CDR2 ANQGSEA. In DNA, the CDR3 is TGCAGCGTCGGGACTAGCGGGGGTCCCGGGGATACGCAGTATTTT. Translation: CSVGTSGGPGDTQYF.

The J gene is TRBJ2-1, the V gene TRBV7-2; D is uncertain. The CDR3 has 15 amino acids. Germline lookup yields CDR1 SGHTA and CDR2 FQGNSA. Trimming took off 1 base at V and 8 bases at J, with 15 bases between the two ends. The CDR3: CASSLGGPQTHEQFF. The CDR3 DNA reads TGTGCCAGCAGCTTAGGAGGTCCCCAGACACATGAGCAGTTCTTC.

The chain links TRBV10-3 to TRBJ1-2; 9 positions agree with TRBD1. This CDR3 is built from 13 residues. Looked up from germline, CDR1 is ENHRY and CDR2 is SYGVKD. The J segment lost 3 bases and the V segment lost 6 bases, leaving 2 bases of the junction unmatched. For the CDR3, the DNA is TGTGCCATCAGGACAGGGGGATACTATGGCTACACCTTC. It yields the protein CAIRTGGYYGYTF.

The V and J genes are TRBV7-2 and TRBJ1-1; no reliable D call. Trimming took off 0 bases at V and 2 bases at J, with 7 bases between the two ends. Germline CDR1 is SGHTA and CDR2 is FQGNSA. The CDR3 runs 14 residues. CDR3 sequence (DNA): TGTGCCAGCAGCTTAGCGCCCGTAAACACTGAAGCTTTCTTT. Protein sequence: CASSLAPVNTEAFF. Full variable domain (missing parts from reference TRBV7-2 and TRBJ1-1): GAGVSQSPSNKVTEKGKDVELRCDPISGHTALYWYRQSLGQGLEFLIYFQGNSAPDKSGLPSDRFSAERTGGSVSTLTIQRTQQEDSAVYLCASSLAPVNTEAFFGQGTRLTVV.

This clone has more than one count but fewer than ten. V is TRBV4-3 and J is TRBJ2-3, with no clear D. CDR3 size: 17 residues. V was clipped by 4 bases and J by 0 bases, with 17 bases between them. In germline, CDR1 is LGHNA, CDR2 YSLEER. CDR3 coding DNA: TGCGCCAGCAGCCCAAACTATCCCCCACTTAGCACAGATACGCAGTATTTT. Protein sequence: CASSPNYPPLSTDTQYF.

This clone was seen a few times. CDR3 bases: TGTGCCAGCTCACCCTCGAACAATGAGCAGTTCTTC. It translates to CASSPSNNEQFF. The genes are TRBV18 and TRBJ2-1; D gene uncertain. The CDR3 sequence is 12 residues long. Looked up from germline, CDR1 is KGHSH and CDR2 is LQKENI. V was cut by 3 bases and J by 5 bases, with 5 bases left in between.

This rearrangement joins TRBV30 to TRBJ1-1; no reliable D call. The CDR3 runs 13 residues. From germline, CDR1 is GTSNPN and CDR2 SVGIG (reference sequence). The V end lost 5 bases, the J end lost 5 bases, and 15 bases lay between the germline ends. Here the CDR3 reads CAWGPDLRTEAFF. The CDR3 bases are TGTGCCTGGGGCCCCGATCTCAGGACTGAAGCTTTCTTT.

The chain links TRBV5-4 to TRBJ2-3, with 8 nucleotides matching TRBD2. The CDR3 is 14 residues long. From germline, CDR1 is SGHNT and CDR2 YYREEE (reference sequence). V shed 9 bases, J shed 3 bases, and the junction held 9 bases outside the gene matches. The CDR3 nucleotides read TGTGCCATCGGGAGGGTAGGACCGACAGATACGCAGTATTTT. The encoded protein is CAIGRVGPTDTQYF.

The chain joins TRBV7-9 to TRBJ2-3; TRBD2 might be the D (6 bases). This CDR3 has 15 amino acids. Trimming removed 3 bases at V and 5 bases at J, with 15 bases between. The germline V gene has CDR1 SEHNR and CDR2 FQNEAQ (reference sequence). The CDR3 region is CASSFLGGPGDTQYF. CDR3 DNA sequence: TGTGCCAGCAGCTTTCTCGGAGGGCCTGGAGATACGCAGTATTTT.

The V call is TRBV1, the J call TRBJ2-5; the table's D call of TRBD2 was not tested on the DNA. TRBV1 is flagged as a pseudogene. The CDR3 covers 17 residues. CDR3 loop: CTSSPETRLAGGETQYF. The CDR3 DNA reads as TGCACCAGCAGCCCCGAGACCCGACTAGCGGGGGGGGAGACCCAGTACTTC.

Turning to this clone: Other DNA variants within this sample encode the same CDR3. The CDR3 coding sequence is TGTGCCATCAGTATGGGACAGGGAGGGGGAAGGCAAGAGACCCAGTACTTC. Protein: CAISMGQGGGRQETQYF. This chain connects TRBV10-3 to TRBJ2-5; TRBD1 matches at 9 bases. Germline V gene lookup returns CDR1 ENHRY and CDR2 SYGVKD. J was trimmed by 2 bases and V by 5 bases; bases with no gene match: 12. The CDR3 sequence is 17 residues long.

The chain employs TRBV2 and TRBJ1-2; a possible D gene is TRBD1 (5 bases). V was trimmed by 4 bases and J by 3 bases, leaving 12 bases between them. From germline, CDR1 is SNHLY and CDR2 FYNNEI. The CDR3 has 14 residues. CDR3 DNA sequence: TGTGCCAGCAGTGTTAGAAGGGGCGACTATGGCTACACCTTC. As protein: CASSVRRGDYGYTF.

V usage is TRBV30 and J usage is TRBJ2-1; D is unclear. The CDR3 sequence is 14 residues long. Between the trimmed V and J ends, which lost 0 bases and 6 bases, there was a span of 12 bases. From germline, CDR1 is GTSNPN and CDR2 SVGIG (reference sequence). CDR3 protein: CAWSVRRVFNEQFF. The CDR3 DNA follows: TGTGCCTGGAGTGTAAGAAGAGTATTCAATGAGCAGTTCTTC.

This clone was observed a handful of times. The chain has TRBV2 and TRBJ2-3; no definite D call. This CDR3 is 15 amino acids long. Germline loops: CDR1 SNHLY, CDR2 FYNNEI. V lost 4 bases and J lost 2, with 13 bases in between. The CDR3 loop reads CASSVGRADTDTQYF. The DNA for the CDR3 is TGTGCCAGCAGTGTTGGTAGGGCTGACACAGATACGCAGTATTTT.

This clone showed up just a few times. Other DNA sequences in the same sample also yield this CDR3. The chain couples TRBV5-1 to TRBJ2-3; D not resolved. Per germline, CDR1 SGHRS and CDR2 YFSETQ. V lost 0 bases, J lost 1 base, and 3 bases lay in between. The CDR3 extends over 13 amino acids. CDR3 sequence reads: CASSLGGTDTQYF. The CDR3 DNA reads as TGCGCCAGCAGCTTGGGGGGCACAGATACGCAGTATTTT.

The CDR3 loop is CASRPFGGGTEAFF. In DNA form, the CDR3 reads TGTGCCAGCAGGCCTTTTGGGGGAGGCACTGAAGCTTTCTTT. This chain joins TRBV6-5 and TRBJ1-1; TRBD1 is a possible D gene (5 bases). The CDR3 covers 14 residues. Per the germline V gene, CDR1 is MNHEY and CDR2 is SVGAGI. The V end was cut by 6 bases, the J end by 4 bases, with 15 bases between.

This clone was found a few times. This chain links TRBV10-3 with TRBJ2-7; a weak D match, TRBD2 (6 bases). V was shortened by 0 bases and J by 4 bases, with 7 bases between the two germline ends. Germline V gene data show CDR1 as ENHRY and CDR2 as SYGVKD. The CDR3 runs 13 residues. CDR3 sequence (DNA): TGTGCCATCAGTGAGTCGGGAGGTTACGAGCAGTACGTC. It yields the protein CAISESGGYEQYV.

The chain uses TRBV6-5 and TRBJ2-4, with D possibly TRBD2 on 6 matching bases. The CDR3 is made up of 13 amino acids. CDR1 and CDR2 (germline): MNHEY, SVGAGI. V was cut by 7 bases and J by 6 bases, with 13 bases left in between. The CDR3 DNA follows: TGTGCCAGCAAAGGGGACTTGGGAAACATTCAGTACTTC. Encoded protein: CASKGDLGNIQYF.

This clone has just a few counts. CDR3 sequence: CSAKREETQYF. The CDR3 DNA reads TGCAGTGCGAAGCGGGAGGAGACCCAGTACTTC. The chain has TRBV20-1 and TRBJ2-5; 8 bases are a match to TRBD2. Germline lookup yields CDR1 DFQATT and CDR2 SNEGSKA (reference sequence). The CDR3 consists of 11 residues. V shed 6 bases, J shed 5 bases, and the junction held 2 bases outside the gene matches.